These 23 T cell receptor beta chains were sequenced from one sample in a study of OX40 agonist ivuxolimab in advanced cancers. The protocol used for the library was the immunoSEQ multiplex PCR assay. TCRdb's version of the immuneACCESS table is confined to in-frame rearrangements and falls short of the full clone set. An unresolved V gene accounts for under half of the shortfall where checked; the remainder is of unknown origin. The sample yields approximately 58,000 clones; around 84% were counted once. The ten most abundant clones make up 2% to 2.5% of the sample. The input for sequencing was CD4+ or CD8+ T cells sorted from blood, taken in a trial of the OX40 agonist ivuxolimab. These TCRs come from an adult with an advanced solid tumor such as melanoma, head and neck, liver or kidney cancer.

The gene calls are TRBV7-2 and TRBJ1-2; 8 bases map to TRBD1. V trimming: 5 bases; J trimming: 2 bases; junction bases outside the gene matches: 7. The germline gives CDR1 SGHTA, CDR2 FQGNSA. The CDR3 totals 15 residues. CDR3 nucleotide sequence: TGTGCCAGCAGCCCCCAGGGGGCGCGAAACTATGGCTACACCTTC. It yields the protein CASSPQGARNYGYTF.

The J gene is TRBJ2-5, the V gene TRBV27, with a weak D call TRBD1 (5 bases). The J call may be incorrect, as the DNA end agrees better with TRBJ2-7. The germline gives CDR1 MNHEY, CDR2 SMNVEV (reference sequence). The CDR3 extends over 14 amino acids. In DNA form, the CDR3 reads TGTGCCAGCAGTTTTTGGCAGGGTCCGGGCGAGCAGTACTTC. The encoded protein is CASSFWQGPGEQYF.

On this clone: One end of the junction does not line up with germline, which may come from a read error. The CDR3 nucleotides read TGTGCTAGCAGCTTAGGTGCAGGGTCGAACACCGGGGAGCTGTTTTTT. Amino acids: CASSLGAGSNTGELFF. V gene TRBV7-7 combines with J gene TRBJ2-2; possible D gene TRBD1, 5 bases. The CDR3 is made up of 16 amino acids. CDR1 SSHAT and CDR2 FNYEAQ come from the germline V gene (reference sequence).

The CDR3, as DNA: TGTGCCAGTAGTGGGGCCAGGTTCTACAATGAGCAGTTCTTC. The encoded protein is CASSGARFYNEQFF. The V gene is TRBV19, the J gene TRBJ2-1; maybe TRBD1 (5 bases). The germline V gene encodes CDR1 LNHDA and CDR2 SQIVND (reference sequence). The V and J ends lost 5 bases and 3 bases respectively, with 11 bases between them. The CDR3 totals 14 residues. Full variable domain (rest looked up from reference TRBV19 and TRBJ2-1): DGGITQSPKYLFRKEGQNVTLSCEQNLNHDAMYWYRQDPGQGLRLIYYSQIVNDFQKGDIAEGYSVSREKKESFPLTVTSAQKNPTAFYLCASSGARFYNEQFFGPGTRLTVL.

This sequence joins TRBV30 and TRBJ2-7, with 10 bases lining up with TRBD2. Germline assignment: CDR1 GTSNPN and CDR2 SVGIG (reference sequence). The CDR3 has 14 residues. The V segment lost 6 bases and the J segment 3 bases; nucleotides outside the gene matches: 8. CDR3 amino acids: CACTNSGRIYEQYF. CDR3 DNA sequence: TGTGCCTGCACCAATAGCGGGAGGATCTACGAGCAGTACTTC.

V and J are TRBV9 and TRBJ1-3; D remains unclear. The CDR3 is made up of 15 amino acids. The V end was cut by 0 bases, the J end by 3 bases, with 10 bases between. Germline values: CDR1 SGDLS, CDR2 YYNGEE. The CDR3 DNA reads TGTGCCAGCAGCGTAGATGTAGGGCGTGGAAACACCATATATTTT. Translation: CASSVDVGRGNTIYF.

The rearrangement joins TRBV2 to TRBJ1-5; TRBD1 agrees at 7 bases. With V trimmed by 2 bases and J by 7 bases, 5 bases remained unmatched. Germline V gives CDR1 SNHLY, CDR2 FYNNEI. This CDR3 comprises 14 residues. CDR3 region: CASSERAGGQPQHF. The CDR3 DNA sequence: TGTGCCAGCAGTGAAAGGGCAGGGGGACAGCCCCAGCATTTT. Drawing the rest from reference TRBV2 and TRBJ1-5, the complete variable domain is EPEVTQTPSHQVTQMGQEVILRCVPISNHLYFYWYRQILGQKVEFLVSFYNNEISEKSEIFDDQFSVERPDGSNFTLKIRSTKLEDSAMYFCASSERAGGQPQHFGDGTRLSIL.

CDR3 nucleotide sequence: TGTGCCAGCAGTTTACGGCCCCCCCAGAAACTGTTTTTT. Protein sequence: CASSLRPPQKLFF. The chain couples TRBV28 to TRBJ1-4; no clear D gene. Between the trimmed V and J ends, which lost 2 bases and 11 bases, there was a span of 12 bases. The CDR3 consists of 13 residues. Germline CDR1 reads MDHEN; CDR2 reads SYDVKM.

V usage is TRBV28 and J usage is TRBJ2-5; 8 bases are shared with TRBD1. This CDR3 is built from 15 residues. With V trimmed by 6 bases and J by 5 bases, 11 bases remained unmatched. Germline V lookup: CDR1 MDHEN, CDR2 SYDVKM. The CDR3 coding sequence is TGTGCCAGCAGCGCCAGGGGGCGGGATGGCGAGACCCAGTACTTC. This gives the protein CASSARGRDGETQYF.

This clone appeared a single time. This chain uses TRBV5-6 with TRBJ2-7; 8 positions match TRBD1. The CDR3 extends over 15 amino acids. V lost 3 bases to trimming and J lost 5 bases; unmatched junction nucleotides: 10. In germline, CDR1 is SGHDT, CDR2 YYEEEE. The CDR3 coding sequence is TGTGCCAGCAGCTACCCCGGGACAGGAGGCGACGAGCAGTACTTC. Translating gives CASSYPGTGGDEQYF.

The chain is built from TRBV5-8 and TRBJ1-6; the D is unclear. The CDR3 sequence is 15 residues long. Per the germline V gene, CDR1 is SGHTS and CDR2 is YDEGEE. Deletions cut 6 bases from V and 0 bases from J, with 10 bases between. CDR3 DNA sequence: TGTGCCAGCACCCCTCTGCGCTCCTATAATTCACCCCTCCACTTT. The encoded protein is CASTPLRSYNSPLHF.

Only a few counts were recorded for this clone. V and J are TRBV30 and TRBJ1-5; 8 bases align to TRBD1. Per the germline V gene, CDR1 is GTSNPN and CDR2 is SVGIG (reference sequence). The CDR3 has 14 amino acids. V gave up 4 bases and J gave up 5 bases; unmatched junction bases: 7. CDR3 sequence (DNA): TGTGCCTGGACTCAGGGGGCTGGCGATCAGCCCCAGCATTTT. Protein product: CAWTQGAGDQPQHF.

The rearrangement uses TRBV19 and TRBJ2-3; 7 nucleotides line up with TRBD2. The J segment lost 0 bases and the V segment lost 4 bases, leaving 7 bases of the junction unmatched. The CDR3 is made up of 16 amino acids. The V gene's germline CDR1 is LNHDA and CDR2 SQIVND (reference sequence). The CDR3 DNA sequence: TGTGCCAGTAGTAACTTTGCTAGCGGTAGCACAGATACGCAGTATTTT. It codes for CASSNFASGSTDTQYF.

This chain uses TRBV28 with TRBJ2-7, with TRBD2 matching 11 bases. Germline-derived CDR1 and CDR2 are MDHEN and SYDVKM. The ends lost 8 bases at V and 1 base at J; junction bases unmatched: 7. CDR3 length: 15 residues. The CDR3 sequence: CASLTGTSGSYEQYF. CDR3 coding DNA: TGTGCCAGCCTAACCGGGACTAGCGGATCCTACGAGCAGTACTTC.

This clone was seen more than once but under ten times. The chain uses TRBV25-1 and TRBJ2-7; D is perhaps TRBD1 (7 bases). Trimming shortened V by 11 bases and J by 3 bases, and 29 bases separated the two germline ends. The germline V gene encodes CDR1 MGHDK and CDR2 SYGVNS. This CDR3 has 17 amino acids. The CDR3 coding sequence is TGTGCCCAGGGGGGCACCGGGACGGATGGACGCGACTACGAGCAGTACTTC. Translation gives CAQGGTGTDGRDYEQYF.

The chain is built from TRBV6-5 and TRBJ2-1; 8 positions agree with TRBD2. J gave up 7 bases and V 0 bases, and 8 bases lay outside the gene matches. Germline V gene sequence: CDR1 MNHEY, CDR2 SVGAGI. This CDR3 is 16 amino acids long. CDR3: CASSYSVAGKANEQFF. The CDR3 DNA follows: TGTGCCAGCAGTTACTCGGTAGCGGGAAAGGCAAATGAGCAGTTCTTC.

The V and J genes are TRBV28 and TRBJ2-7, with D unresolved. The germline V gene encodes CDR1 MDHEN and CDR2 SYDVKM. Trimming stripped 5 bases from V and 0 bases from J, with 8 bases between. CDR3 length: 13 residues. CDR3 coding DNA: TGTGCCAGCAGTCTCGGCAGCTCCTACGAGCAGTACTTC. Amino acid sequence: CASSLGSSYEQYF. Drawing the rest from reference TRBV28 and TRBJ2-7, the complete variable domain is DVKVTQSSRYLVKRTGEKVFLECVQDMDHENMFWYRQDPGLGLRLIYFSYDVKMKEKGDIPEGYSVSREKKERFSLILESASTNQTSMYLCASSLGSSYEQYFGPGTRLTVT.

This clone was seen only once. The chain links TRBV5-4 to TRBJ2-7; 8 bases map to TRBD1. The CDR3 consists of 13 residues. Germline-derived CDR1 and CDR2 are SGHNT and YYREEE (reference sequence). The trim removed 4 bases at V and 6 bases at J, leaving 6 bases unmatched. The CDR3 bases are TGTGCCAGCAGCATACCCGGGACAGGCGAGCAGTACTTC. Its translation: CASSIPGTGEQYF.

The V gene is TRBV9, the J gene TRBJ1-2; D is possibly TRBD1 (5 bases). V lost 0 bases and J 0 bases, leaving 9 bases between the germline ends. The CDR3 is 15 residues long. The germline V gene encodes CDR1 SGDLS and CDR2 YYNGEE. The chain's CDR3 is CASSVEGRANYGYTF. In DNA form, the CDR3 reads TGTGCCAGCAGCGTAGAGGGGAGAGCTAACTATGGCTACACCTTC. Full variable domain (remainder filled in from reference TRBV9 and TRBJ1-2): DSGVTQTPKHLITATGQRVTLRCSPRSGDLSVYWYQQSLDQGLQFLIQYYNGEERAKGNILERFSAQQFPDLHSELNLSSLELGDSALYFCASSVEGRANYGYTFGSGTRLTVV.

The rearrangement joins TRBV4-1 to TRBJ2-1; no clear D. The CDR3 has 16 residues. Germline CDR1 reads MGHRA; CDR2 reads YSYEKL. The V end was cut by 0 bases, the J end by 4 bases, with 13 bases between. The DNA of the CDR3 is TGCGCCAGCAGCCAAGATTTTACGCGGCCATACAATGAGCAGTTCTTC. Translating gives CASSQDFTRPYNEQFF.

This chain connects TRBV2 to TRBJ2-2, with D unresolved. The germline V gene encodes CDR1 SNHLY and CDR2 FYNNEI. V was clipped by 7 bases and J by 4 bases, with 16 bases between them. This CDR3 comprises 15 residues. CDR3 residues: CASILQLGSTGELFF. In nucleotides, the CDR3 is TGTGCCAGCATTCTACAGCTAGGAAGCACCGGGGAGCTGTTTTTT.

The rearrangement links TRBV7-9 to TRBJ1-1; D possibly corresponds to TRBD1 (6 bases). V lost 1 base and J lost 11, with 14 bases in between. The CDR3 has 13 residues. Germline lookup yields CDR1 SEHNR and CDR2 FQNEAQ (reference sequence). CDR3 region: CASSLVEGGPAFF. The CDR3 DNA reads TGTGCCAGCAGCTTAGTGGAGGGGGGTCCGGCTTTCTTT.

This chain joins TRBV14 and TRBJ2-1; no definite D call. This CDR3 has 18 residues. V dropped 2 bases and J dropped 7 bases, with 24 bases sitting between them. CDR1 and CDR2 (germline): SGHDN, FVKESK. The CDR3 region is CASSQFRLLSLRYNEQFF. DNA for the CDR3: TGTGCCAGCAGCCAATTCCGTCTGCTGTCTTTGCGCTATAATGAGCAGTTCTTC.